This T cell receptor beta chain derives from a study of cytomegalovirus exposure and HLA in healthy donors. CDR1 and CDR2 from the germline V gene are GTSNPN and SVGIG (reference sequence). The V end was cut by 8 bases, the J end by 4 bases, with 12 bases between. The length of the CDR3 is 12 residues. PCR used 60 Vbeta primers and 13 Jbeta primers. The table came from immunoSEQ multiplex PCR; TCRdb's copy has only in-frame clones and leaves some out. The table records around 99,000 clones, over 65% of them present only once. The source is a woman aged 40-49 years in good health and CMV-seropositive. Sequenced sample: PBMCs. This rearrangement joins TRBV30 to TRBJ1-3; no clear D gene. CDR3 protein: CARRSEGNTIYF. In nucleotides, the CDR3 is TGTGCCAGGCGGTCTGAAGGAAACACCATATATTTT.